The 29 T cell receptor beta chains given below trace back to one sample, sequenced in a study of cytomegalovirus exposure and HLA in healthy donors (dated 2017 in TCRdb). Library preparation used the immunoSEQ multiplex PCR assay. TCRdb holds this immuneACCESS table with in-frame rearrangements only. Some clones are missing; in checked studies, unresolved V genes explain under half, and the rest has no known cause. Present in this sample are some 130,000 clones, 80% to 90% of which were seen just once. Clones ranked in the top ten supply 0.95% to 1.5% of the sample. Sequencing input: PBMCs. These receptors were taken from a woman between 18 and 30 years old in good health and CMV-seronegative.

The CDR3 is CASRGRGAPFNEQFF. The CDR3 nucleotides are TGTGCCAGCAGGGGGAGGGGCGCCCCTTTCAATGAGCAGTTCTTC. The V gene is TRBV6-5, the J gene TRBJ2-1; TRBD2 matches 7 bases. From germline, CDR1 is MNHEY and CDR2 SVGAGI. The CDR3 extends over 15 amino acids. Trimming took 6 bases from V and 6 from J; bases not matched to a gene: 11.

This chain links TRBV7-9 with TRBJ1-1; D might be TRBD1 (5 bases). CDR1 is SEHNR, CDR2 FQNEAQ, per germline (reference sequence). Trimming removed 3 bases at V and 11 bases at J, with 16 bases between. CDR3 length equals 13 residues. CDR3 nucleotide sequence: TGTGCCAGCAGCTTCGGGACGGGGGTTGGGGCTTTCTTT. Translation: CASSFGTGVGAFF. Using reference TRBV7-9 and TRBJ1-1 for the parts outside the CDR3, the full variable domain is DTGVSQNPRHKITKRGQNVTFRCDPISEHNRLYWYRQTLGQGPEFLTYFQNEAQLEKSRLLSDRFSAERPKGSFSTLEIQRTEQGDSAMYLCASSFGTGVGAFFGQGTRLTVV.

The V and J genes are TRBV5-1 and TRBJ1-4, with no clear D. V lost 3 bases and J lost 7, with 13 bases in between. Germline-derived CDR1 and CDR2 are SGHRS and YFSETQ. This CDR3 comprises 14 residues. The CDR3 sequence is CASSSSDSVEKLFF. The CDR3 bases are TGCGCCAGCAGCTCGTCTGACTCAGTTGAAAAACTGTTTTTT.

This clone was detected only once. This rearrangement joins TRBV28 to TRBJ2-7, with D unclear. Germline CDR1 MDHEN, CDR2 SYDVKM. This CDR3 spans 13 amino acids. The ends were cut back, 5 bases at V and 1 base at J, with 9 bases in the middle. CDR3: CASSLSDSYEQYF. The CDR3 nucleotides are TGTGCCAGCAGTCTCAGCGATTCCTACGAGCAGTACTTC. The entire variable domain, with the rest obtained from reference TRBV28 and TRBJ2-7, is as follows: DVKVTQSSRYLVKRTGEKVFLECVQDMDHENMFWYRQDPGLGLRLIYFSYDVKMKEKGDIPEGYSVSREKKERFSLILESASTNQTSMYLCASSLSDSYEQYFGPGTRLTVT.

The count of this clone is one. This same CDR3 is encoded by further DNA sequences in the sample. The CDR3 here is CASSLVGGNTEAFF. In DNA, the CDR3 is TGTGCCAGCAGCTTAGTCGGCGGGAACACTGAAGCTTTCTTT. J is TRBJ1-1 and V is TRBV7-9; D is unclear. The CDR3 consists of 14 residues. The V end was cut by 1 base, the J end by 1 base, with 7 bases between. Per the germline V gene, CDR1 is SEHNR and CDR2 is FQNEAQ (reference sequence).

The J gene is TRBJ2-6, the V gene TRBV14, with 8 bases identical to TRBD1. V trimming: 4 bases; J trimming: 0 bases; junction bases outside the gene matches: 5. The CDR3 sequence is 17 residues long. Germline V gives CDR1 SGHDN, CDR2 FVKESK. CDR3: CASSPWTGYSGANVLTF. The CDR3 bases are TGTGCCAGCAGCCCCTGGACAGGGTACTCTGGGGCCAACGTCCTGACTTTC.

V and J are TRBV7-3 and TRBJ1-6, with 7 bases fitting TRBD1. The CDR3 spans 15 residues. J lost 8 bases, V lost 2 bases, and 6 bases had no gene match. The germline V gene has CDR1 SGHTA and CDR2 FQGTGA. The CDR3 DNA sequence: TGTGCCAGCAGCTTATCAGGGGGATACGATTCACCCCTCCACTTT. This gives the protein CASSLSGGYDSPLHF. The entire variable domain, with the rest obtained from reference TRBV7-3 and TRBJ1-6, is as follows: GAGVSQTPSNKVTEKGKYVELRCDPISGHTALYWYRQSLGQGPEFLIYFQGTGAADDSGLPNDRFFAVRPEGSVSTLKIQRTERGDSAVYLCASSLSGGYDSPLHFGNGTRLTVT.

The chain employs TRBV7-9 and TRBJ1-6; TRBD1 agrees at 8 bases. V gave up 2 bases and J gave up 9 bases; unmatched junction bases: 12. The V gene's germline CDR1 is SEHNR and CDR2 FQNEAQ (reference sequence). The CDR3 spans 17 residues. The CDR3 region is CASSLMLQGVDSSPLHF. In DNA form, the CDR3 reads TGTGCCAGCAGCTTAATGTTACAGGGGGTAGATAGTTCACCCCTCCACTTT.

The chain combines TRBV6-1 with TRBJ2-7; 9 positions match TRBD1. V lost 0 bases, J lost 9 bases, and 9 bases stayed unmatched. The CDR3 length is 15 residues. From germline, CDR1 is MNHNS and CDR2 SASEGT. CDR3 DNA sequence: TGTGCCAGCAGTGAAGCGGGGGGGACAGGGCTTTTGCAGTACTTC. As protein: CASSEAGGTGLLQYF.

The rearrangement uses TRBV7-3 and TRBJ1-4, with D unresolved. The ends were cut back, 1 base at V and 0 bases at J, with 18 bases in the middle. Germline assignment: CDR1 SGHTA and CDR2 FQGTGA. The CDR3 is 19 amino acids. The chain's CDR3 is CASSLIPAGGSATNEKLFF. As DNA, the CDR3 is TGTGCCAGCAGCTTAATTCCCGCCGGCGGGTCTGCAACTAATGAAAAACTGTTTTTT.

The V and J genes are TRBV19 and TRBJ1-2; perhaps TRBD1 as D (6 bases). V gave up 3 bases and J gave up 3 bases, with 8 bases separating them. The CDR3 covers 13 residues. Germline V lookup: CDR1 LNHDA, CDR2 SQIVND (reference sequence). The DNA of the CDR3 is TGTGCCAGTAGTATGAGACAGGACTATGGCTACACCTTC. As protein: CASSMRQDYGYTF.

V and J are TRBV15 and TRBJ1-5; D perhaps matches TRBD1 (5 bases). Germline-derived CDR1 and CDR2 are LNHNV and YYDKDF (reference sequence). V dropped 2 bases and J dropped 3 bases, with 17 bases sitting between them. The CDR3 totals 17 residues. This chain's CDR3 is CATSRFQPFRVNQPQHF. CDR3 nucleotide sequence: TGTGCCACCAGCAGATTCCAACCCTTCAGGGTCAATCAGCCCCAGCATTTT. The variable domain in full, with the rest retrieved from reference TRBV15 and TRBJ1-5, is DAMVIQNPRYQVTQFGKPVTLSCSQTLNHNVMYWYQQKSSQAPKLLFHYYDKDFNNEADTPDNFQSRRPNTSFCFLDIRSPGLGDTAMYLCATSRFQPFRVNQPQHFGDGTRLSIL.

This clone was observed a single time. The chain carries TRBV5-1 and TRBJ1-1; D is unclear. V was shortened by 1 base and J by 1 base, with 17 bases between the two germline ends. Looked up from germline, CDR1 is SGHRS and CDR2 is YFSETQ. The CDR3 totals 17 residues. For the CDR3, the DNA is TGCGCCAGCAGCTTGCGTCTAGGGTCCGGGAGGAACACTGAAGCTTTCTTT. This codes for CASSLRLGSGRNTEAFF.

This clone has more than one count but fewer than ten. V usage is TRBV6-5 and J usage is TRBJ1-6; TRBD1 is a possible D gene (6 bases). The CDR3 totals 14 residues. CDR1 is MNHEY and CDR2 is SVGAGI in the germline V gene. The V end was cut by 6 bases, the J end by 6 bases, with 12 bases between. CDR3: CASRLQGRNSPLHF. Written as DNA, the CDR3 is TGTGCCAGCAGACTACAGGGCCGTAATTCACCCCTCCACTTT.

This rearrangement joins TRBV19 to TRBJ2-5, with 7 bases identical to TRBD2. Germline assignment: CDR1 LNHDA and CDR2 SQIVND (reference sequence). This CDR3 comprises 14 residues. The trim removed 3 bases at V and 2 bases at J, leaving 3 bases unmatched. DNA of the CDR3: TGTGCCAGTAGTATCACGGGACTACAAGAGACCCAGTACTTC. The encoded protein is CASSITGLQETQYF.

The chain has TRBV6-1 and TRBJ1-5; no reliable D call. Trimming cost V 3 bases and J 5 bases, with 14 bases left between them. This CDR3 has 15 amino acids. CDR1 is MNHNS, CDR2 SASEGT, per germline. CDR3 protein: CASSDQFGSDQPQHF. For the CDR3, the DNA is TGTGCCAGCAGTGATCAGTTTGGCAGCGATCAGCCCCAGCATTTT.

The V gene is TRBV11-1, the J gene TRBJ1-6; D not certain. Trimming left V 1 base short and J 9 bases short, with 10 bases between. CDR3 length: 14 amino acids. Germline V gene lookup returns CDR1 SGHAT and CDR2 FQDESV (reference sequence). CDR3 sequence: CASSLGGRGSPLHF. CDR3 coding DNA: TGTGCCAGCAGCTTAGGAGGGAGAGGTTCACCCCTCCACTTT.

The chain couples TRBV9 to TRBJ2-5; D may be TRBD2 (7 bases). Germline CDR1 and CDR2: SGDLS and YYNGEE. Trimming cost V 0 bases and J 4 bases, with 16 bases left between them. CDR3 length equals 16 residues. The CDR3 nucleotides are TGTGCCAGCAGCGTAGAGGAGGGGGGGCCGCGAGAGACCCAGTACTTC. It specifies CASSVEEGGPRETQYF. Together with reference TRBV9 and TRBJ2-5, the CDR3 gives the full variable domain: DSGVTQTPKHLITATGQRVTLRCSPRSGDLSVYWYQQSLDQGLQFLIQYYNGEERAKGNILERFSAQQFPDLHSELNLSSLELGDSALYFCASSVEEGGPRETQYFGPGTRLLVL.

The V call is TRBV5-6, the J call TRBJ2-3; 7 bases fit TRBD1. Losses at the gene ends were 2 bases for V and 2 bases for J; bases not matched to a gene: 2. CDR1 and CDR2 from the germline V gene are SGHDT and YYEEEE. The CDR3 has 14 amino acids. The DNA of the CDR3 is TGTGCCAGCAGCTTAGGGGGCTACACAGATACGCAGTATTTT. It encodes CASSLGGYTDTQYF.

The chain is built from TRBV19 and TRBJ2-1; the match to TRBD1 covers 8 bases. Germline V gene lookup returns CDR1 LNHDA and CDR2 SQIVND (reference sequence). This CDR3 region has 16 residues. Trimming at V came to 3 bases and at J to 5 bases, leaving 9 bases not matched to a gene. The CDR3 region is CASSISGGFGNNEQFF. The CDR3 DNA sequence: TGTGCCAGTAGTATTTCAGGGGGCTTCGGTAACAATGAGCAGTTCTTC.

This clone was observed once. The gene calls are TRBV10-3 and TRBJ2-2, with a weak D call TRBD1 (6 bases). Germline V gene lookup returns CDR1 ENHRY and CDR2 SYGVKD. The CDR3 sequence is 14 residues long. Trimming pared 6 bases from V and 5 bases from J, leaving 13 bases between. In nucleotides, the CDR3 is TGTGCCATCAGCCGACAGGAATCAACCGGGGAGCTGTTTTTT. Amino acids: CAISRQESTGELFF.

The DNA of the CDR3 is TGTGCCAGCACCTCGGGACTGCACTACACAGATACGCAGTATTTT. Translation: CASTSGLHYTDTQYF. The chain employs TRBV7-3 and TRBJ2-3; possibly TRBD2 for D (6 bases). Germline CDR1 and CDR2: SGHTA and FQGTGA. The length of the CDR3 is 15 residues. Trimming shortened V by 7 bases and J by 2 bases, and 16 bases separated the two germline ends.

V usage is TRBV2 and J usage is TRBJ1-2; 7 bases line up with TRBD1. This CDR3 has 14 residues. The V gene's germline CDR1 is SNHLY and CDR2 FYNNEI. J was trimmed by 4 bases and V by 9 bases; bases with no gene match: 11. Here the CDR3 reads CARGGQRERYGYTF. The CDR3 DNA sequence: TGTGCCAGAGGGGGCCAGAGGGAACGCTATGGCTACACCTTC.

The CDR3 sequence: CASRPGYSGNTIYF. Here the CDR3 DNA reads TGTGCCAGCAGACCAGGGTACTCTGGAAACACCATATATTTT. The rearrangement joins TRBV27 to TRBJ1-3, with D perhaps matching TRBD1 (5 bases). With 6 bases removed from V and 0 bases from J, the gap between germline ends came to 9 bases. The CDR3 loop spans 14 amino acids. Germline CDR1 MNHEY, CDR2 SMNVEV (reference sequence).

V usage is TRBV19 and J usage is TRBJ1-2; D not resolved. Trimming stripped 2 bases from V and 2 bases from J, with 9 bases between. This CDR3 spans 14 amino acids. Germline V gene sequence: CDR1 LNHDA, CDR2 SQIVND (reference sequence). CDR3 sequence (DNA): TGTGCCAGTAGTATATTGGTACAGAACTATGGCTACACCTTC. This codes for CASSILVQNYGYTF.

The chain links TRBV7-9 to TRBJ1-2; 10 bases are a match to TRBD1. V shed 3 bases and J 8 bases; nucleotides not matched to a gene: 12. Per the germline V gene, CDR1 is SEHNR and CDR2 is FQNEAQ (reference sequence). The CDR3 spans 16 residues. The CDR3 is CASSFDPGQGLTGYTF. CDR3 DNA sequence: TGTGCCAGCAGCTTTGACCCGGGACAGGGGCTTACGGGCTACACCTTC.

V and J are TRBV19 and TRBJ2-1; a weak D match, TRBD2 (5 bases). The CDR3 covers 15 residues. Germline-derived CDR1 and CDR2 are LNHDA and SQIVND (reference sequence). The V gene lost 5 bases and the J gene lost 2 bases, with 13 bases spanning the gap. CDR3 nucleotide sequence: TGTGCCAGTAGTGTGGCTGCGGGCACCTACAATGAGCAGTTCTTC. Amino acid sequence: CASSVAAGTYNEQFF.

The V and J genes are TRBV7-2 and TRBJ2-3; 9 nucleotides agree with TRBD1. The CDR3 has 12 residues. CDR1 is SGHTA and CDR2 is FQGNSA in the germline V gene. Unmatched junction bases numbered 9, after V lost 6 bases and J lost 14 bases. The CDR3 region has the DNA TGTGCCAGCAGTTACAGGGGGCGTTTCATGTATTTT. Its translation: CASSYRGRFMYF.

This clone was found once. V gene TRBV5-1 combines with J gene TRBJ2-5; the D is unclear. The CDR3 runs 13 residues. The germline gives CDR1 SGHRS, CDR2 YFSETQ. V was cut by 3 bases and J by 3 bases, with 9 bases left in between. CDR3 residues: CASSSQAKETQYF. The DNA for the CDR3 is TGCGCCAGCAGCTCGCAAGCTAAAGAGACCCAGTACTTC. Drawing the rest from reference TRBV5-1 and TRBJ2-5, the complete variable domain is KAGVTQTPRYLIKTRGQQVTLSCSPISGHRSVSWYQQTPGQGLQFLFEYFSETQRNKGNFPGRFSGRQFSNSRSEMNVSTLELGDSALYLCASSSQAKETQYFGPGTRLLVL.